In its sample, the clone carrying this T cell receptor (beta chain) was seen once. The data were taken from a study of blood T cell repertoires in COVID-19. How the authors handled the data: The assay estimated nucleated cells by amplifying reference gene primers. Here immunoSEQ multiplex PCR was the method, and the copy in TCRdb shows in-frame clones only, minus some. V and J calls and clone size follow that table, whereas D and trimming were derived from the DNA. The repertoire includes about 120,000 clones, around 80% of them detected once, and 16% sits in the top ten. The CDR3 runs to 13 residues. V was shortened by 5 bases and J by 6 bases, with 11 bases between the two germline ends. Germline-derived CDR1 and CDR2 are SGHTA and FQGNSA.

The chain combines TRBV7-2 with TRBJ2-1, with D unresolved. Sequenced input: peripheral blood. The sequence came from a man aged 60 to 75 with active or convalescent COVID-19. CDR3 DNA sequence: TGTGCCAGCAGCCCGTTGGCTGGCAATGAGCAGTTCTTC. Translating gives CASSPLAGNEQFF.